This TCR beta chain was retrieved from a study of T cells in Graves' hyperthyroidism and ophthalmopathy. Thyroid ultrasound and orbital computed tomography, with clinical symptoms and serum thyroxine and TRAb, informed diagnoses. Germline V gene sequence: CDR1 DFQATT, CDR2 SNEGSKA (reference sequence). The CDR3 sequence is 14 residues long. Trimming removed 2 bases from V and 0 bases from J, with 11 bases in between. Amplified regions were TCR beta CDR3 sequences from RNA transcripts. HTBI primers were employed in a first-round RT-PCR of the TCR CDR3. TCRdb analysed the multiplex PCR reads with MiXCR anew, one entry per CDR3 protein. The table includes over 700,000 distinct CDR3 sequences, 38% detected once. This clonotype was seen only a few times.

The TCR sequence derives from a man in his late teens or twenties with Graves' hyperthyroidism. Sequenced: blood. The genes are TRBV20-1 and TRBJ2-7; D ambiguous. The CDR3 DNA reads as TGCAGTGCTAGATCTCTTGGGATCTCCTACGAGCAGTACTTC. Protein sequence: CSARSLGISYEQYF.